This T cell receptor beta chain came from a study of Ad26.COV2.S vaccination and SARS-CoV-2 variants. On the study more broadly: Donor had been placed in the Ad26.COV2.S arm of the COV1001 trial. Ad26.COV2.S was injected intramuscularly once or twice, 56 days apart. Whole-study findings and limits: The breadth of spike-specific CD8+ and CD4+ T cell responses after vaccination was reportedly substantial.

Treatment specified: around 19 received Ad26.COV2.S at low or high dose, single or two shots; about 5 received placebo; per-sample allocation not given. Sampling happened 63 days after the first vaccine or placebo injection. Remarks on this clone: The antigen remains unidentified.

Clones were sequenced by immunoSEQ multiplex PCR, and TCRdb holds only the in-frame ones, with some missing. Of 450,000 to 550,000 clones in the sample, roughly nine tenths were seen once. This receptor was taken from a person between 18 and 60 years old who received the Ad26.COV2.S COVID-19 vaccine or a placebo. The sequencing used peripheral blood, collected in a trial of Ad26.COV2.S vaccine versus placebo.

This chain's CDR3 is CASSLGQATTSGNTIYF. The CDR3, as DNA: TGCGCCAGCAGCTTGGGACAGGCGACTACCTCTGGAAACACCATATATTTT. The chain carries TRBV5-1 and TRBJ1-3, with D possibly matching TRBD1 (6 bases). V lost 0 bases and J lost 0, with 13 bases in between. This CDR3 has 17 amino acids. Germline lookup yields CDR1 SGHRS and CDR2 YFSETQ.